The sequence of this TCR beta chain was determined in a study of T-cell reconstitution after alpha-beta-depleted transplantation in children. Study outcomes and limitations: It was reported that alpha-beta T cells came from several hundred expanded graft clones (about two months after transplant). At day 60, the high TCRbeta diversity found in some patients originated from recipient T cells and thymic progenitors that had survived. T-cell numbers and diversity one year post-transplant derived largely from freshly generated T cells.

As it was prepared, the TCRbeta library received unique molecular identifiers. TCRdb reanalysed the PCR reads using MiXCR and keeps one entry per CDR3 protein. This table has around 270,000 distinct CDR3 sequences, around 10% appearing once. This clonotype was recorded many times. The antigen is not known. This clonotype was sampled from a boy in the first two years of life with acute myeloid leukemia, due to receive a stem cell transplant. Sequenced material: PBMCs, taken before TCRalphabeta/CD19-depleted stem cell transplant.

The CDR3 reads CASSFGPLAGLRGGYNEQFF. In nucleotides, the CDR3 is TGTGCCAGCAGCTTTGGGCCTCTAGCGGGACTGCGGGGGGGCTACAATGAGCAGTTCTTC. V is TRBV11-1 and J is TRBJ2-1; TRBD2 agrees at 9 bases. Germline V gene data show CDR1 as SGHAT and CDR2 as FQDESV (reference sequence). The CDR3 has 20 residues. Trimming took 3 bases from V and 3 from J; bases not matched to a gene: 18.